This TCR beta chain is from a study of cytomegalovirus exposure and HLA in healthy donors. Germline V gene sequence: CDR1 MNHEY, CDR2 SVGAGI. V lost 2 bases and J lost 2, with 7 bases in between. CDR3 length equals 14 residues. Details on this clone: The antigen is undetermined.

The study's findings and limits: Investigators reported 150 to 200 TCR beta chains as tied to cytomegalovirus. A few chains linked to CMV were shown in vitro to be specific for CMV antigens. Across donors, most TCRs were seen rarely, yet some public ones were widespread.

Clones were sequenced by immunoSEQ multiplex PCR, and TCRdb holds only the in-frame ones, with some missing. The repertoire includes fewer than 85,000 clones, about 95% of them detected once, and 1.3% sits in the top ten. This chain connects TRBV6-5 to TRBJ1-5; D is unclear. Sequencing used PBMCs. The sequence was collected from a woman aged 18-30 years in good health and CMV-seronegative. CDR3 coding DNA: TGTGCCAGCAGTTACACCGGGGGCAATCAGCCCCAGCATTTT. Its protein is CASSYTGGNQPQHF.